This record looks at one T cell receptor (beta chain) sequence and its context. Its specificity is not known. This sample is part of a study of T cells in pancreatic ductal adenocarcinoma. General study findings and limits: Unique clonotypes were 7 to 9-fold more numerous in blood than in tumor. Results skew toward the minority of patients with early-stage disease. Mean clonality was roughly 0.1 in tumors and about 0.069 in blood, not significantly different. Tumors hold more CD45RO+ effector T cells, which may bias toward lower diversity.

Sequencing used immunoSEQ multiplex PCR; TCRdb keeps in-frame clones, though not all of them. The sample consists of about 100,000 clones, more than 90% of them appearing once. V lost 0 bases, J lost 0 bases, and 6 bases lay in between. Germline V gives CDR1 SGHDN, CDR2 FVKESK. The CDR3 is 14 amino acids. The selected patients with pancreatic ductal adenocarcinoma had surgery but no neoadjuvant therapy. This clonotype was sampled from a human donor with pancreatic ductal adenocarcinoma. Sample: PBMCs. J is TRBJ2-7 and V is TRBV14, with D hard to call. CDR3 bases: TGTGCCAGCAGCCAAGATCTAGTCTCCTACGAGCAGTACTTC. It is translated as CASSQDLVSYEQYF.